The 23 T cell receptor beta chains listed next were all sequenced from one sample in a study of blood T cell repertoires in COVID-19. The method was immunoSEQ multiplex PCR; TCRdb's version includes in-frame clones alone and lacks a portion of them. The data contain 150,000 to 200,000 clones, 75% to 95% of them singletons. Sequenced input: peripheral blood. Receptor source: a man aged 50-59 years with acute or convalescent COVID-19.

The CDR3 protein is CSVGQGADREQYF. For the CDR3, the DNA is TGCAGCGTCGGACAGGGGGCGGATCGCGAGCAGTACTTC. The gene calls are TRBV29-1 and TRBJ2-7, with 11 bases identical to TRBD1. This CDR3 spans 13 amino acids. V lost 6 bases, J lost 6 bases, and 7 bases stayed unmatched. The germline V gene has CDR1 SQVTM and CDR2 ANQGSEA.

The chain recombines TRBV6-2 or TRBV6-3 with TRBJ2-3; 11 nucleotides match TRBD2. Germline values: CDR1 MNHEY, CDR2 SVGEGT. The CDR3 contains 17 residues. The ends lost 5 bases at V and 0 bases at J; junction bases unmatched: 7. The CDR3 region is CASSARLAGPSTDTQYF. Here the CDR3 DNA reads TGTGCCAGCAGTGCCAGACTAGCGGGGCCTAGCACAGATACGCAGTATTTT.

This sequence joins TRBV18 and TRBJ1-2; 11 bases line up with TRBD1. CDR1 is KGHSH and CDR2 is LQKENI in the germline V gene. J was trimmed by 1 base and V by 3 bases; bases with no gene match: 10. The CDR3 contains 18 residues. As DNA, the CDR3 is TGTGCCAGCTCACCCTCCGGGACAGGGGGTACTGTTAACTATGGCTACACCTTC. Protein product: CASSPSGTGGTVNYGYTF.

The chain is built from TRBV6-6 and TRBJ1-1; tentatively, D is TRBD1 (6 bases). Trimming removed 0 bases from V and 1 base from J, with 6 bases in between. CDR3 length equals 14 residues. Germline values: CDR1 MNHNY, CDR2 SVGAGI (reference sequence). CDR3 amino acids: CASSYSTGNTEAFF. The CDR3 DNA sequence: TGTGCCAGCAGTTACTCGACAGGGAACACTGAAGCTTTCTTT.

This chain uses TRBV30 with TRBJ1-2; D is ambiguous. The CDR3 loop spans 13 amino acids. In germline, CDR1 is GTSNPN, CDR2 SVGIG (reference sequence). The V end lost 2 bases, the J end lost 4 bases, and 11 bases lay between the germline ends. The CDR3 bases are TGTGCCTGGAGTCAGTCGTCTAGCTATGGCTACACCTTC. Residues: CAWSQSSSYGYTF.

The V and J genes are TRBV3-1 (or the pseudogene TRBV3-2) and TRBJ2-2; unclear D gene. Trimming removed 1 base at V and 6 bases at J, with 9 bases between. Per the germline V gene, CDR1 is LGHDT and CDR2 is YNNKEL (reference sequence). This CDR3 region has 14 residues. The CDR3 spells CASSQGTVAGELFF. CDR3 DNA: TGTGCCAGCAGCCAAGGTACCGTAGCCGGGGAGCTGTTTTTT.

The chain is built from TRBV19 and TRBJ2-1, with D maybe TRBD2 (6 bases). V shed 3 bases and J shed 0 bases, with 9 bases lying between them. Germline values: CDR1 LNHDA, CDR2 SQIVND (reference sequence). This CDR3 region has 15 residues. The CDR3 loop reads CASSMISGSYNEQFF. The CDR3 coding sequence is TGTGCCAGTAGTATGATTAGCGGCTCCTACAATGAGCAGTTCTTC.

The J gene is TRBJ2-3, the V gene TRBV10-3; 8 bases map to TRBD1. CDR3 size: 15 residues. V lost 5 bases to trimming and J lost 3 bases; unmatched junction nucleotides: 7. CDR1 ENHRY and CDR2 SYGVKD come from the germline V gene. The CDR3 loop is CAISTAGGWTDTQYF. Written as DNA, the CDR3 is TGTGCCATCAGTACGGCAGGGGGCTGGACAGATACGCAGTATTTT.

The J gene is TRBJ1-2, the V gene TRBV27; 9 nucleotides agree with TRBD1. Germline CDR1 is MNHEY and CDR2 is SMNVEV (reference sequence). The CDR3 has 14 residues. J gave up 4 bases and V 6 bases, and 6 bases lay outside the gene matches. The CDR3 DNA follows: TGTGCCAGCAGCCGGACAGGGGAACTCTATGGCTACACCTTC. The encoded protein is CASSRTGELYGYTF.

The rearrangement links TRBV19 to TRBJ1-4; perhaps TRBD1 as D (5 bases). Trimming took off 5 bases at V and 0 bases at J, with 16 bases between the two ends. The CDR3 has 17 amino acids. Germline values: CDR1 LNHDA, CDR2 SQIVND (reference sequence). CDR3 in amino acids: CASSAKGPTSTNEKLFF. The CDR3 bases are TGTGCCAGTAGTGCAAAGGGGCCGACCTCAACTAATGAAAAACTGTTTTTT.

V and J are TRBV27 and TRBJ1-6, with TRBD1 matching over 8 bases. Trimming removed 2 bases from V and 9 bases from J; junction bases left unmatched: 6. Germline CDR1 reads MNHEY; CDR2 reads SMNVEV (reference sequence). This CDR3 contains 15 residues. The CDR3 region has the DNA TGTGCCAGCAGTTTAATGGGGACAGGTGGTTCACCCCTCCACTTT. It is translated as CASSLMGTGGSPLHF.

V is TRBV9 and J is TRBJ1-2; no clear D gene. This CDR3 contains 15 residues. Germline V lookup: CDR1 SGDLS, CDR2 YYNGEE. The ends were cut back, 4 bases at V and 4 bases at J, with 17 bases in the middle. CDR3 amino acids: CASSPIDTKFYGYTF. In nucleotides, the CDR3 is TGTGCCAGCAGCCCGATCGACACAAAGTTCTATGGCTACACCTTC. Full variable domain (outside the CDR3, taken from reference TRBV9 and TRBJ1-2): DSGVTQTPKHLITATGQRVTLRCSPRSGDLSVYWYQQSLDQGLQFLIQYYNGEERAKGNILERFSAQQFPDLHSELNLSSLELGDSALYFCASSPIDTKFYGYTFGSGTRLTVV.

The genes are TRBV5-1 and TRBJ2-3; D possibly corresponds to TRBD1 (5 bases). The V gene lost 1 base and the J gene lost 3 bases, with 15 bases spanning the gap. The V gene's germline CDR1 is SGHRS and CDR2 YFSETQ. The CDR3 is made up of 16 amino acids. DNA for the CDR3: TGCGCCAGCAGCTTGTTGACAGTGCCCCAAACAGATACGCAGTATTTT. It yields the protein CASSLLTVPQTDTQYF. Full variable domain (outside the CDR3, taken from reference TRBV5-1 and TRBJ2-3): KAGVTQTPRYLIKTRGQQVTLSCSPISGHRSVSWYQQTPGQGLQFLFEYFSETQRNKGNFPGRFSGRQFSNSRSEMNVSTLELGDSALYLCASSLLTVPQTDTQYFGPGTRLTVL.

The chain has TRBV13 and TRBJ2-7, with TRBD2 identical over 9 bases. The J segment lost 0 bases and the V segment lost 1 base, leaving 7 bases of the junction unmatched. The CDR3 sequence is 17 residues long. Germline V gives CDR1 PRHDT, CDR2 FYEKMQ (reference sequence). This CDR3 is CASSLVWREGSSYEQYF. In DNA form, the CDR3 reads TGTGCCAGCAGCTTAGTGTGGCGGGAGGGGAGCTCCTACGAGCAGTACTTC. Supplemented by reference TRBV13 and TRBJ2-7, the full variable domain reads AAGVIQSPRHLIKEKRETATLKCYPIPRHDTVYWYQQGPGQDPQFLISFYEKMQSDKGSIPDRFSAQQFSDYHSELNMSSLELGDSALYFCASSLVWREGSSYEQYFGPGTRLTVT.

This chain's CDR3 is CASGGAGYEQYF. In DNA, the CDR3 is TGTGCCTCGGGAGGAGCGGGCTACGAGCAGTACTTC. The V and J genes are TRBV11-1 and TRBJ2-7; the match to TRBD2 covers 7 bases. Germline V gene lookup returns CDR1 SGHAT and CDR2 FQDESV (reference sequence). The CDR3 consists of 12 residues. The V segment lost 11 bases and the J segment 3 bases; nucleotides outside the gene matches: 7.

The genes are TRBV29-1 and TRBJ1-4; 10 bases map to TRBD1. V lost 5 bases, J lost 13 bases, and 16 bases stayed unmatched. The CDR3 loop spans 15 amino acids. Germline V lookup: CDR1 SQVTM, CDR2 ANQGSEA. CDR3 sequence reads: CSVRGGTGTGVRLFF. The CDR3 region has the DNA TGCAGCGTTCGAGGGGGTACCGGGACAGGGGTTCGACTGTTTTTT.

The chain couples TRBV2 to TRBJ2-3, with D perhaps matching TRBD1 (5 bases). Trimming shortened V by 4 bases and J by 1 base, and 12 bases separated the two germline ends. This CDR3 comprises 15 residues. Germline CDR1 is SNHLY and CDR2 is FYNNEI. CDR3 nucleotides: TGTGCCAGCAGTGCGATGGGGCTGGGCACAGATACGCAGTATTTT. Amino acids: CASSAMGLGTDTQYF.

The CDR3 protein is CASSRTGTSGNEQFF. In nucleotides, the CDR3 is TGTGCCAGCAGCCGCACCGGGACTAGCGGAAATGAGCAGTTCTTC. The chain uses TRBV7-6 and TRBJ2-1; 11 bases are a match to TRBD2. V was pared by 5 bases and J by 7 bases, with 7 bases of the junction left unmatched. The CDR3 runs 15 residues. From germline, CDR1 is SGHVS and CDR2 FNYEAQ.

V gene TRBV5-4 combines with J gene TRBJ2-7; 11 bases align to TRBD2. The CDR3 consists of 16 residues. The junction had 7 bases not matched to a gene; V was cut back by 4 bases and J by 1 base. Germline V lookup: CDR1 SGHNT, CDR2 YYREEE (reference sequence). The CDR3 DNA sequence: TGTGCCAGCAGCCCGGGACTAGCGGAGGCTTCCTACGAGCAGTACGTC. It yields the protein CASSPGLAEASYEQYV.

The V call is TRBV6-5, the J call TRBJ2-3; TRBD2 matches at 7 bases. V was pared by 2 bases and J by 5 bases, with 4 bases of the junction left unmatched. Germline CDR1 reads MNHEY; CDR2 reads SVGAGI. This CDR3 has 14 amino acids. DNA for the CDR3: TGTGCCAGCAGTTACGCGGGAGAGGAAGATACGCAGTATTTT. Protein product: CASSYAGEEDTQYF.

The chain carries TRBV4-1 and TRBJ1-2; 8 nucleotides agree with TRBD1. The CDR3 covers 15 residues. V shed 3 bases, J shed 3 bases, and the junction held 6 bases outside the gene matches. Germline CDR1 MGHRA, CDR2 YSYEKL. CDR3 DNA sequence: TGCGCCAGCAGCCAGGTATTACAGGGGGACTATGGCTACACCTTC. Residues: CASSQVLQGDYGYTF.

CDR3 coding DNA: TGTGCCAGTACCAACACCGAGGACAGGGGGCGAGGTCCTCAGCCCCAGCATTTT. Amino acids: CASTNTEDRGRGPQPQHF. The chain combines TRBV19 with TRBJ1-5; 11 bases are a match to TRBD1. CDR1 and CDR2 (germline): LNHDA, SQIVND (reference sequence). V lost 7 bases to trimming and J lost 6 bases; unmatched junction nucleotides: 17. The CDR3 sequence is 18 residues long.

The CDR3 loop is CASSYRSSYNEQFF. As DNA, the CDR3 is TGTGCCAGCAGTTATAGGAGCTCCTACAATGAGCAGTTCTTC. The rearrangement joins TRBV6-2 or TRBV6-3 to TRBJ2-1; D call uncertain. Trimming stripped 3 bases from V and 0 bases from J, with 6 bases between. This CDR3 contains 14 residues. CDR1 is MNHEY and CDR2 is SVGEGT in the germline V gene.